The entry below describes one TCR beta chain. Its antigen is unknown. These data come from a study of blood T cells in healthy people across ages. Notes on the study in general: Researchers judged that diversity estimates from one million T cells fell short of true values.

The CDR3 runs to 15 residues. CDR1 LGHNA and CDR2 YSLEER come from the germline V gene. The V and J ends lost 0 bases and 4 bases respectively, with 10 bases between them. The authors ran a second PCR of about 6 to 11 cycles using a sample-barcoded 5' primer and a J-beta primer mix. CDR3-containing paired-end reads numbering at least 2.5 million came from each sample. TCRdb reanalysed the 5' RACE reads using MiXCR and keeps one entry per CDR3 protein. In the table there are roughly 800,000 distinct CDR3 sequences, 20% to 30% of which are singletons. This same sample was also part of a study on T cells of mothers and their children. From that study: Each 15 ul cDNA reaction used 1.5 ug RNA; all RNA was used. Comparable shaping of TCR recombination output by thymic selection was observed in related and unrelated pairs.

Sequenced: blood. The receptor was derived from a boy aged 5-17 years in good health. The chain uses TRBV4-3 and TRBJ1-5, with D uncertain. The CDR3: CASSQEADLNQPQHF. The CDR3 region has the DNA TGCGCCAGCAGCCAAGAGGCAGATCTTAATCAGCCCCAGCATTTT.